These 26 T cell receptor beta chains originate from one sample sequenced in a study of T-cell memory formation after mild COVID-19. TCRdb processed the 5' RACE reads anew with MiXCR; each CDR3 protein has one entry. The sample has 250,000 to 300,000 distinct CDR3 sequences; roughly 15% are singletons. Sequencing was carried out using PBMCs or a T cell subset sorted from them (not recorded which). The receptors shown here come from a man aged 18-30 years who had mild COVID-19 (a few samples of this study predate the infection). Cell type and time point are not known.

The CDR3 DNA reads as TGTGCCAGCAGTTTTGGGTATGGCGGGATGAACACTGAAGCTTTCTTT. Its translation is CASSFGYGGMNTEAFF. The chain joins TRBV27 to TRBJ1-1; unclear D gene. Germline V gene lookup returns CDR1 MNHEY and CDR2 SMNVEV (reference sequence). V was shortened by 3 bases and J by 0 bases, with 14 bases between the two germline ends. This CDR3 contains 16 residues.

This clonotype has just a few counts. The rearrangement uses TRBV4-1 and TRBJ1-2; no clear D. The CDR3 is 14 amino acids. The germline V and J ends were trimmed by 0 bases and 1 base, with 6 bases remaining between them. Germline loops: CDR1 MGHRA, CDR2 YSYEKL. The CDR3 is CASSQESLNYGYTF. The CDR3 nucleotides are TGCGCCAGCAGCCAAGAAAGTCTTAACTATGGCTACACCTTC.

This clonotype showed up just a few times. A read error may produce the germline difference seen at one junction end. The CDR3 DNA is TGTGCCAGCAGCTTAGTAGCTAGCGGGGGGCCAAGCTGGTTC. Translation: CASSLVASGGPSWF. The rearrangement joins TRBV7-2 to TRBJ2-1; 11 bases map to TRBD2. CDR3 length: 14 residues. Germline values: CDR1 SGHTA, CDR2 FQGNSA. Variable domain in full (rest from reference TRBV7-2 and TRBJ2-1): GAGVSQSPSNKVTEKGKDVELRCDPISGHTALYWYRQSLGQGLEFLIYFQGNSAPDKSGLPSDRFSAERTGGSVSTLTIQRTQQEDSAVYLCASSLVASGGPSWFGPGTRLTVL.

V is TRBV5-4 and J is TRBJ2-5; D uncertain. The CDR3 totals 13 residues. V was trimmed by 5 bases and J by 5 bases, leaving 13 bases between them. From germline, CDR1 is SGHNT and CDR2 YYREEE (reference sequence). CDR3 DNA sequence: TGTGCCAGCAGTTTCTGGGCGCGGGAGACCCAGTACTTC. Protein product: CASSFWARETQYF.

The CDR3 is CAISGGRTDTQYF. CDR3 in DNA: TGTGCCATCAGCGGGGGGCGCACAGATACGCAGTATTTT. This chain connects TRBV10-3 to TRBJ2-3; weak D call: TRBD2 (7 bases). Trimming took 6 bases from V and 1 from J, leaving 8 bases between them. This CDR3 comprises 13 residues. CDR1 is ENHRY, CDR2 SYGVKD, per germline.

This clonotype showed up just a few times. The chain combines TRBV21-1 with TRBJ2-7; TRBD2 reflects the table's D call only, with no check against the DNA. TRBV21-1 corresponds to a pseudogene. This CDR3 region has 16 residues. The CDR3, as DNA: TGTGCCAGCGTCATTCACAGTCCGGGTCCGACCTACGAGCAGTACGTC. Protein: CASVIHSPGPTYEQYV.

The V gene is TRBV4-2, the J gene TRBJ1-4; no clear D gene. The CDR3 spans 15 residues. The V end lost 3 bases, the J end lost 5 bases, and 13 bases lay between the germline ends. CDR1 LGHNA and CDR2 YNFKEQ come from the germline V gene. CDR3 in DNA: TGTGCCAGCAGCCAGTTTACGGGAATAAATGAAAAACTGTTTTTT. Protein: CASSQFTGINEKLFF.

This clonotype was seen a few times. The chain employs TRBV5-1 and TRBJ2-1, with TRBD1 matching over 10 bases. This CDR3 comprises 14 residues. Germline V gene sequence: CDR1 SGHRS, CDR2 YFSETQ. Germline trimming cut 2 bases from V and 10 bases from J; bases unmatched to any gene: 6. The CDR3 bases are TGCGCCAGCAGCTTCCGGGACAGGGGTGAGGAGCAGTTCTTC. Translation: CASSFRDRGEEQFF.

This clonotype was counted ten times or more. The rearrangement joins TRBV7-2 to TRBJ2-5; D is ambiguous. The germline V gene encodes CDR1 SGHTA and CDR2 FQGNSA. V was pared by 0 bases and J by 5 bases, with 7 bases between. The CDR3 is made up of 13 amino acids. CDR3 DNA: TGTGCCAGCAGCTTAGCGGTGGAGGAGACCCAGTACTTC. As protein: CASSLAVEETQYF.

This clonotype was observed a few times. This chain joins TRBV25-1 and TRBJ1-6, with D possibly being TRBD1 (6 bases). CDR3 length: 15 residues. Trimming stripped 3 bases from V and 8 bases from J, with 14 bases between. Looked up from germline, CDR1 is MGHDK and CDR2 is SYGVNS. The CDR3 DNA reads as TGTGCCAGCAGTGAGCCGATGCAGGGGTATTCACCCCTCCACTTT. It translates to CASSEPMQGYSPLHF. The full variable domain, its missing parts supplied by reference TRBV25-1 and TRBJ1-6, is EADIYQTPRYLVIGTGKKITLECSQTMGHDKMYWYQQDPGMELHLIHYSYGVNSTEKGDLSSESTVSRIRTEHFPLTLESARPSHTSQYLCASSEPMQGYSPLHFGNGTRLTVT.

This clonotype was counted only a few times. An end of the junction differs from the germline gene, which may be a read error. The DNA of the CDR3 is TGCAGCGTCGAAGACAGGGTCGGGAGCTACACCTTC. Translating gives CSVEDRVGSYTF. The J gene is TRBJ1-2, the V gene TRBV29-1; 7 bases are shared with TRBD1. Germline lookup yields CDR1 SQVTM and CDR2 ANQGSEA. The CDR3 length is 12 residues.

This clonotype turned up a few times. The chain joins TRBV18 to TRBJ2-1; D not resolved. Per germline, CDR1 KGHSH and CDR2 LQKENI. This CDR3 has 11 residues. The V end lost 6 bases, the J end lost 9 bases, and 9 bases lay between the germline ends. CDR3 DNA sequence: TGTGCCAGCTCGCCTGGTAGTGAGCAGTTCTTC. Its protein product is CASSPGSEQFF.

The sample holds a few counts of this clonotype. CDR3 sequence reads: CASSQTSGELFF. CDR3 in DNA: TGTGCCAGCAGCCAAACATCCGGGGAGCTGTTTTTT. The chain couples TRBV14 to TRBJ2-2; D is ambiguous. This CDR3 spans 12 amino acids. V shed 2 bases and J shed 6 bases, with 4 bases lying between them. Germline V gene sequence: CDR1 SGHDN, CDR2 FVKESK.

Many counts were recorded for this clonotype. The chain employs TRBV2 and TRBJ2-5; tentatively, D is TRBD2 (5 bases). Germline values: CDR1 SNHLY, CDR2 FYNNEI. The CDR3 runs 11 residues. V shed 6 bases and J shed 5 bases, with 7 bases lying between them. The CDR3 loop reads CASRGEETQYF. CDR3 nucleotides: TGTGCCAGCAGGGGAGAGGAGACCCAGTACTTC.

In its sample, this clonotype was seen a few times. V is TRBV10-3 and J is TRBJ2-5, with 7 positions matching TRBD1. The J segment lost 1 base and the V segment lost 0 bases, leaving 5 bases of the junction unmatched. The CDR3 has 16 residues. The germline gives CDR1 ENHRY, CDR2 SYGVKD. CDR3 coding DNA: TGTGCCATCAGTGAGTCGACAGGGAGATCCCAAGAGACCCAGTACTTC. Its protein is CAISESTGRSQETQYF.

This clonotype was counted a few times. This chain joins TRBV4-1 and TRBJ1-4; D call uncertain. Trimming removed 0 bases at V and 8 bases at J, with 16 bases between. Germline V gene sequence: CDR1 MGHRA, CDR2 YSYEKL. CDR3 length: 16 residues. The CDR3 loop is CASSQEARRMGEKLFF. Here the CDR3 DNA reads TGCGCCAGCAGCCAAGAGGCCCGGAGAATGGGGGAAAAACTGTTTTTT.

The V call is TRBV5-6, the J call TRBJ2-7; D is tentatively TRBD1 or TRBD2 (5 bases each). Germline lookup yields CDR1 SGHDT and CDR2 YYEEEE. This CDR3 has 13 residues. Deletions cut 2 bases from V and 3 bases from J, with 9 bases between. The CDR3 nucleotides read TGTGCCAGCAGCTTCGGGGCGGTCTACGAGCAGTACGTC. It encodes CASSFGAVYEQYV.

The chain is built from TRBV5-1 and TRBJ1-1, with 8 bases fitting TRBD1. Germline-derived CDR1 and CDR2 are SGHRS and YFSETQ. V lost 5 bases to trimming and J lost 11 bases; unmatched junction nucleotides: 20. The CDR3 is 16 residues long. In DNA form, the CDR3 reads TGCGCCAGCAGGGCTAGCATCGGACAGGGCCACTTTCCGGCTTTCTTT. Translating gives CASRASIGQGHFPAFF.

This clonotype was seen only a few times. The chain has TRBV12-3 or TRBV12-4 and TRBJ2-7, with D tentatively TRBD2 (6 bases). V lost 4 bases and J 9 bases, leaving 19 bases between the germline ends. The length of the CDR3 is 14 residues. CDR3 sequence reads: CASSSPSGVWAQYF. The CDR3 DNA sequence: TGTGCCAGCAGTTCCCCGTCGGGGGTGTGGGCGCAGTACTTC.

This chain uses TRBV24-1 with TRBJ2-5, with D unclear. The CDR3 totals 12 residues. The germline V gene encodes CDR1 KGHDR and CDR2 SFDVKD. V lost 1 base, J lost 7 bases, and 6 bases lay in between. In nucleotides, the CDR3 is TGTGCCACCAGTGATTTCGGGTGGACCCAGTACTTC. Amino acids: CATSDFGWTQYF.

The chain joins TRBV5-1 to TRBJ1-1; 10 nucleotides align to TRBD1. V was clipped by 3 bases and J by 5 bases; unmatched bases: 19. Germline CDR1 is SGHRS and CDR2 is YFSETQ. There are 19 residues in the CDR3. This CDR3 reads CASSSDLTGQGIRRTEAFF. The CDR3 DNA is TGCGCCAGCAGCTCCGACTTGACGGGACAGGGGATTCGTAGGACTGAAGCTTTCTTT.

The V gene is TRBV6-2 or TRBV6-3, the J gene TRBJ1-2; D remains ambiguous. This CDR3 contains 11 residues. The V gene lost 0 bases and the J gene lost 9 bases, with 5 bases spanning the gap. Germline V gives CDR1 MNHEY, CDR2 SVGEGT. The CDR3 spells CASSYSDSYTF. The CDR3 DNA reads TGTGCCAGCAGTTACTCCGACAGCTACACCTTC.

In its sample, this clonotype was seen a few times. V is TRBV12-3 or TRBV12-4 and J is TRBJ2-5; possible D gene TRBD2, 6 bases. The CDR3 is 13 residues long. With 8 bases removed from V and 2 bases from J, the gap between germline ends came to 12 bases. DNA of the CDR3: TGTGCCAGCCAATGGGGGGTTCAAGAGACCCAGTACTTC. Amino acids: CASQWGVQETQYF.

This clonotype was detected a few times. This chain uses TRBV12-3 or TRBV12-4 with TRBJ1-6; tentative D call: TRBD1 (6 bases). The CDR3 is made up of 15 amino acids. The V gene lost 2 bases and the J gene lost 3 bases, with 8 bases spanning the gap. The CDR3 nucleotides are TGTGCCAGCAGTTTACAGGGGATCTATAATTCACCCCTCCACTTT. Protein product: CASSLQGIYNSPLHF.

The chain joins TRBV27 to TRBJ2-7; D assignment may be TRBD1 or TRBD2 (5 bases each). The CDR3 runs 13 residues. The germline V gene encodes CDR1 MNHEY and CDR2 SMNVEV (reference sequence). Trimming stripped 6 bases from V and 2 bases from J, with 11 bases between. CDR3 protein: CASRGTSTYEQYF. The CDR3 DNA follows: TGTGCCAGCAGGGGGACCAGTACCTACGAGCAGTACTTC.

CDR3 sequence reads: CASSGGSGNTIYF. CDR3 DNA sequence: TGCGCCAGCAGTGGTGGCTCTGGAAACACCATATATTTT. The chain uses TRBV10-1 and TRBJ1-3; D not resolved. Trimming removed 4 bases at V and 0 bases at J, with 4 bases between. CDR1 and CDR2 (germline): WNHNN, SYGVQD (reference sequence). CDR3 length: 13 residues.